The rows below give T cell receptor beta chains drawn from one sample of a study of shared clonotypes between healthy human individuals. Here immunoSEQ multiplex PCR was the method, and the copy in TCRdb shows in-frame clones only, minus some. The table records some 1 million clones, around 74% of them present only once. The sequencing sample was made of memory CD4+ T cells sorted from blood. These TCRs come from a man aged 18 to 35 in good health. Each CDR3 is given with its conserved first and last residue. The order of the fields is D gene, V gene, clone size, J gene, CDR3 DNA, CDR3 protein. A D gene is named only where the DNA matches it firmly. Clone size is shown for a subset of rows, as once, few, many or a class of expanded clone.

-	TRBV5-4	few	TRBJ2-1	TGTGCCAGCAGCCAGGACAGCAATGAGCAGTTCTTC	CASSQDSNEQFF
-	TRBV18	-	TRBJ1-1	TGTGCCAGCTCCCAATCCGGAATGAACACTGAAGCTTTCTTT	CASSQSGMNTEAFF
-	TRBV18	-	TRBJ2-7	TGTGCCAGCTCACAATTGCCCGGGGGCGAGCAGTACTTC	CASSQLPGGEQYF
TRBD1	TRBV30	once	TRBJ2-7	TGTGCCTGGAGGAGGGGCGGGACAGGGGTGATCGGCGAGCAGTACTTC	CAWRRGGTGVIGEQYF
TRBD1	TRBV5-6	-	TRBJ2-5	TGTGCCAGCAGTCAAATACAGGGGGCGGAGACCCAGTACTTC	CASSQIQGAETQYF
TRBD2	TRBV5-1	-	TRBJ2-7	TGCGCCAGCAGCCAGACTAGCGGGACCTACGAGCAGTACTTC	CASSQTSGTYEQYF
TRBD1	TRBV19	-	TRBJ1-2	TGTGCCAGTAGTACCCGGGACAGGGGGCAGGAGGGCTACACCTTC	CASSTRDRGQEGYTF
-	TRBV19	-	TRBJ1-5	TGTGCCAGCGACCTTATGTACAGGAGCGATCCGCCCCAGCATTTT	CASDLMYRSDPPQHF
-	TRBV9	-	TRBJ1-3	TGTGCCAGCAGCGTAGGGGTAGGGATAGGAAACACCATATATTTT	CASSVGVGIGNTIYF
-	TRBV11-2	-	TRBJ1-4	TGTGCCAGCAGCTCCGAAGGGGGAAAACTGTTTTTT	CASSSEGGKLFF
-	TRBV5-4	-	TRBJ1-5	TGTGCCAGCAGCTTGGGAGGGGAAGGGGGTCAGCCCCAGCATTTT	CASSLGGEGGQPQHF
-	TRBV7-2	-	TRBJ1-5	TGTGCCAGCAGCTTAGGGGGAGGAGGCAATCAGCCCCAGCATTTT	CASSLGGGGNQPQHF
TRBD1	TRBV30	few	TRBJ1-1	TGTGCCTGGAGAAGAGGGGGCCGCACTGAAGCTTTCTTT	CAWRRGGRTEAFF
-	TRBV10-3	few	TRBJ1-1	TGTGCCATCAGTGAGCCCTCCCAGGGTCCAGCTGAAGCTTTCTTT	CAISEPSQGPAEAFF
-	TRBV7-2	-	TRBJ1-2	TGTGCCAGCAGCCCCGGACAGCTTGGGTTCTATGGCTACACCTTC	CASSPGQLGFYGYTF
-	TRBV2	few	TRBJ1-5	TGTGCCAGCAGTGAGCTGGGGTACAATCAGCCCCAGCATTTT	CASSELGYNQPQHF
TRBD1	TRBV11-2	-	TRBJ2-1	TGTGCCAGCAGCCATGGGCCAGGGGGCGAACGGTTCGGCAATGAGCAGTTCTTC	CASSHGPGGERFGNEQFF
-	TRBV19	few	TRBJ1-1	TGTGCCAGTAGTTCAACCGACAGGACGAACACTGAAGCTTTCTTT	CASSSTDRTNTEAFF
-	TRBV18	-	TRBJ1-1	TGTGCCAGCTCACCCTCGGAGAACACTGAAGCTTTCTTT	CASSPSENTEAFF
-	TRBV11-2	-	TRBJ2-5	TGTGCCAGCAGCTTGATTGATCAGACCCAGTACTTC	CASSLIDQTQYF
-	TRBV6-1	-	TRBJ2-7	TGTGCCAGCAGTGAAATTGTGGGGCCCTACGAGCAGTACTTC	CASSEIVGPYEQYF
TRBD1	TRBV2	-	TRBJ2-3	TGTGCCAGCAGCGCGGGACAGGTCAGCACAGATACGCAGTATTTT	CASSAGQVSTDTQYF
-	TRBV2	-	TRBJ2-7	TGTGCCAGCGCTCAGTCAAGTGGGTGGAGGGAGCAGTACTTC	CASAQSSGWREQYF
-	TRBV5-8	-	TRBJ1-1	TGTGCCAGCAGCTTGACCCGTACAGGAGCTAACACTGAAGCTTTCTTT	CASSLTRTGANTEAFF
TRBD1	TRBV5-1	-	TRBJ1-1	TGCGCCAGCACTCAACAGGGGGCCTACACTGAAGCTTTCTTT	CASTQQGAYTEAFF
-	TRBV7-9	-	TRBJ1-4	TGTGCCACCTCCCCTGGGAAGGCTAATGAAAAACTGTTTTTT	CATSPGKANEKLFF
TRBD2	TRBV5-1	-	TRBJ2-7	TGCGCCAGCAGGACTAGCGGGACTACCTACGAGCAGTACTTC	CASRTSGTTYEQYF
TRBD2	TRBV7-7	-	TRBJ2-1	TGTGCTAGCACCCCGATGGTAGCGGGGGGGCTCAATGAGCAGTTCTTC	CASTPMVAGGLNEQFF
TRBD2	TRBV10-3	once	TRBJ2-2	TGTGCCAGCCAAGCGGGGGGGATAGCCGGGGAGCTGTTTTTT	CASQAGGIAGELFF
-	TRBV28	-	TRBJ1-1	TGTGCCAGCAGTAGATTCGCGAACACTGAAGCTTTCTTT	CASSRFANTEAFF
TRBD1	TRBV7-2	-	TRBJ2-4	TGTGCCAGCAGCCTCGACAGGGCTATTGGGGATCGAAACATTCAGTACTTC	CASSLDRAIGDRNIQYF
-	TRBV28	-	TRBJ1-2	TGTGCCGCGGCAGGATTCTATGGCTACACCTTC	CAAAGFYGYTF
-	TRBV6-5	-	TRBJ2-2	TGTGCCAGCACCAGGTCCTTCGAGGACACCGGGGAGCTGTTTTTT	CASTRSFEDTGELFF